One and the same sample provided the 18 T cell receptor beta chains below, sequenced in a study of blood T cells in healthy people across ages. Together with a sample-barcoded 5' primer, a J-beta primer mix was included in a second PCR lasting about 7 to 11 cycles. TCRdb independently ran MiXCR on the 5' RACE reads; one entry per CDR3 protein. The data contain 700,000 to 950,000 distinct CDR3 sequences, 58% of them singletons. The sequenced sample was blood. These receptors all come from a man aged 25-45 years in good health.

The V call is TRBV5-1, the J call TRBJ2-5; the D gene is possibly TRBD1 (6 bases). Trimming shortened V by 3 bases and J by 7 bases, and 19 bases separated the two germline ends. Per the germline V gene, CDR1 is SGHRS and CDR2 is YFSETQ. The CDR3 extends over 15 amino acids. The CDR3 coding sequence is TGCGCCAGCAGCTCGCAATGGACAACACAGGGGACCCAGTACTTC. Translated: CASSSQWTTQGTQYF.

This sequence joins TRBV6-2 or TRBV6-3 and TRBJ2-1; 11 positions match TRBD2. V trimming: 7 bases; J trimming: 5 bases; junction bases outside the gene matches: 10. Per the germline V gene, CDR1 is MNHEY and CDR2 is SVGEGT. This CDR3 region has 16 residues. The CDR3 sequence is CASTDRSSGGNNEQFF. The CDR3, as DNA: TGTGCCAGCACCGACAGGTCTAGCGGGGGGAACAATGAGCAGTTCTTC.

This sequence joins TRBV5-6 and TRBJ2-1; D is ambiguous. Germline CDR1 is SGHDT and CDR2 is YYEEEE. The CDR3 loop spans 14 amino acids. V was pared by 4 bases and J by 8 bases, with 16 bases between. CDR3 protein: CASSVARLRDEQFF. CDR3 sequence (DNA): TGTGCCAGCAGCGTGGCTAGGCTTAGGGATGAGCAGTTCTTC. Using reference TRBV5-6 and TRBJ2-1 for the parts outside the CDR3, the full variable domain is DAGVTQSPTHLIKTRGQQVTLRCSPKSGHDTVSWYQQALGQGPQFIFQYYEEEERQRGNFPDRFSGHQFPNYSSELNVNALLLGDSALYLCASSVARLRDEQFFGPGTRLTVL.

This CDR3 is CASSQDRGTRSDNEQFF. The CDR3, as DNA: TGTGCCAGCAGCCAAGATCGGGGGACAAGAAGCGACAATGAGCAGTTCTTC. The chain carries TRBV14 and TRBJ2-1; either TRBD1 or TRBD2 may supply D (6 bases each). The CDR3 length is 17 residues. Germline loops: CDR1 SGHDN, CDR2 FVKESK. The V gene lost 0 bases and the J gene lost 5 bases, with 17 bases spanning the gap.

The chain has TRBV30 and TRBJ1-2; tentatively, D is TRBD1 (5 bases). V was pared by 0 bases and J by 5 bases, with 13 bases between. Germline CDR1 reads GTSNPN; CDR2 reads SVGIG (reference sequence). The CDR3 runs 14 residues. Here the CDR3 DNA reads TGTGCCTGGAGTGTGGGGGGGAAGGTATATGGCTACACCTTC. Translated, it gives CAWSVGGKVYGYTF. The full variable domain, completed using reference TRBV30 and TRBJ1-2, is SQTIHQWPATLVQPVGSPLSLECTVEGTSNPNLYWYRQAAGRGLQLLFYSVGIGQISSEVPQNLSASRPQDRQFILSSKKLLLSDSGFYLCAWSVGGKVYGYTFGSGTRLTVV.

This CDR3 reads CSARDAGRSYEQYF. Written as DNA, the CDR3 is TGCAGTGCTAGAGACGCGGGGCGAAGCTACGAGCAGTACTTC. The V call is TRBV20-1, the J call TRBJ2-7, with TRBD2 as a possible D gene (6 bases). This CDR3 has 14 amino acids. Trimming removed 0 bases from V and 3 bases from J, with 12 bases in between. The V gene's germline CDR1 is DFQATT and CDR2 SNEGSKA (reference sequence).

This clonotype came up many times. This chain uses TRBV5-1 with TRBJ2-2; no definite D call. Trimming shortened V by 4 bases and J by 6 bases, and 7 bases separated the two germline ends. Germline assignment: CDR1 SGHRS and CDR2 YFSETQ. This CDR3 has 12 amino acids. The CDR3 sequence: CASSLLAGELFF. The CDR3 DNA reads TGCGCCAGCAGCCTCTTGGCCGGGGAGCTGTTTTTT.

The chain is built from TRBV6-1 and TRBJ1-2; possibly TRBD1 for D (5 bases). Looked up from germline, CDR1 is MNHNS and CDR2 is SASEGT. CDR3 length equals 12 residues. The V gene lost 7 bases and the J gene lost 3 bases, with 9 bases spanning the gap. In DNA, the CDR3 is TGTGCCAGCACGGACACCTACTATGGCTACACCTTC. Protein product: CASTDTYYGYTF.

The sample holds one count of this clonotype. The V call is TRBV7-8, the J call TRBJ2-1, with 12 bases lining up with TRBD2. Germline-derived CDR1 and CDR2 are SGHVS and FQNEAQ. The length of the CDR3 is 14 residues. Trimming took 11 bases from V and 12 from J; bases not matched to a gene: 14. The CDR3, as DNA: TGTGCCGGCGCCGGACTAGCGGGACGCAGGGGGCAGTTCTTC. Translation gives CAGAGLAGRRGQFF.

The chain employs TRBV5-1 and TRBJ2-3; TRBD2 matches at 8 bases. Unmatched junction bases numbered 8, after V lost 4 bases and J lost 4 bases. The CDR3 extends over 15 amino acids. Germline V gene sequence: CDR1 SGHRS, CDR2 YFSETQ. The CDR3 DNA reads as TGCGCCAGCAGCGAGGCAGCGGGGGACGCAGATACGCAGTATTTT. Translation: CASSEAAGDADTQYF.

V is TRBV7-9 and J is TRBJ1-4, with D maybe TRBD1 (6 bases). Deletions cut 5 bases from V and 2 bases from J, with 9 bases between. The germline V gene encodes CDR1 SEHNR and CDR2 FQNEAQ (reference sequence). The CDR3 is 14 amino acids. The CDR3 loop reads CASSTTGTNEKLFF. In DNA form, the CDR3 reads TGTGCCAGCAGCACGACAGGCACTAATGAAAAACTGTTTTTT.

The rearrangement uses TRBV20-1 and TRBJ2-1; D remains ambiguous. Looked up from germline, CDR1 is DFQATT and CDR2 is SNEGSKA (reference sequence). V was pared by 0 bases and J by 5 bases, with 8 bases between. The CDR3 length is 13 residues. The CDR3 nucleotides are TGCAGTGCTAGAGATCTCACAAACAATGAGCAGTTCTTC. Its protein product is CSARDLTNNEQFF.

This chain joins TRBV21-1 and TRBJ2-1; no DNA check was done on the table's D call, TRBD2. TRBV21-1 is given as a pseudogene. The CDR3 runs to 12 residues. The CDR3 nucleotides read TGTGCGCGGGGGGCCGTTTACAATGAGCAGTTCTTC. Protein sequence: CARGAVYNEQFF.

This clonotype has more than one count but fewer than ten. The chain recombines TRBV7-2 with TRBJ2-7; TRBD1 agrees at 7 bases. Germline CDR1 SGHTA, CDR2 FQGNSA. V was clipped by 3 bases and J by 2 bases; unmatched bases: 7. CDR3 length: 15 residues. CDR3 amino acids: CASSFTGTVPYEQYF. The DNA of the CDR3 is TGTGCCAGCAGCTTCACAGGGACAGTTCCCTACGAGCAGTACTTC.

The chain uses TRBV19 and TRBJ2-1; 9 nucleotides match TRBD2. The V segment lost 4 bases and the J segment 4 bases; nucleotides outside the gene matches: 2. CDR1 and CDR2 from the germline V gene are LNHDA and SQIVND (reference sequence). This CDR3 has 14 residues. For the CDR3, the DNA is TGTGCCAGTAGTAATGCGGGAGGGTACAATGAGCAGTTCTTC. This sequence encodes CASSNAGGYNEQFF.

The chain uses TRBV18 and TRBJ2-1, with 8 bases matching TRBD1. Unmatched junction bases numbered 9, after V lost 1 base and J lost 7 bases. Germline CDR1 and CDR2: KGHSH and LQKENI. The CDR3 is made up of 16 amino acids. CDR3 sequence (DNA): TGTGCCAGCTCACCACAGGGCAGGGGGCTCTGGAATGAGCAGTTCTTC. This translates into CASSPQGRGLWNEQFF.

The CDR3 loop is CASSPQTSYDQYF. In nucleotides, the CDR3 is TGCGCCAGCAGCCCTCAGACATCCTACGATCAGTACTTC. The gene calls are TRBV5-1 and TRBJ2-5; D gene unclear. The CDR3 sequence is 13 residues long. V was trimmed by 4 bases and J by 11 bases, leaving 18 bases between them. The germline V gene has CDR1 SGHRS and CDR2 YFSETQ.

V gene TRBV10-3 combines with J gene TRBJ2-1; 11 nucleotides agree with TRBD2. The CDR3 sequence is 17 residues long. Germline CDR1 ENHRY, CDR2 SYGVKD. With V trimmed by 4 bases and J by 8 bases, 13 bases remained unmatched. The DNA for the CDR3 is TGTGCCATCAGTGGGGTGGCGCTAGCGGGAGGTAGCCATGAGCAGTTCTTC. This codes for CAISGVALAGGSHEQFF.